Listed below are T cell receptor beta chains from one sample, sequenced in a study of blood T cell repertoires in COVID-19. The data were produced by immunoSEQ multiplex PCR, yet TCRdb's version contains in-frame clones alone and is incomplete. The repertoire holds about 330,000 clones, with roughly 90% as singletons. Specimen: peripheral blood. These receptors came from a man aged 18 to 29 who had recovered from COVID-19. The CDR3 runs from the conserved cysteine through the conserved F or W. The order of the fields is D gene, V gene, clone size, J gene, CDR3 protein, CDR3 DNA. A D gene is named only where the DNA matches it firmly. Rows give clone size only sometimes, using once, few, many, or a class for an expanded clone.

.	TRBV27	few	TRBJ1-5	CASSLSRGGNQPQHF	TGTGCCAGCAGTTTATCACGGGGAGGCAATCAGCCCCAGCATTTT
TRBD2	TRBV11-2	.	TRBJ2-1	CASSSAGVGLAGPHNEQFF	TGTGCCAGCAGCTCCGCGGGGGTCGGACTAGCGGGGCCCCACAATGAGCAGTTCTTC
TRBD1	TRBV10-3	.	TRBJ1-1	CAISGDRGMNTEAFF	TGTGCCATCAGTGGGGACAGGGGCATGAACACTGAAGCTTTCTTT
.	TRBV19	.	TRBJ1-2	CASSIDRGNGYTF	TGTGCCAGTAGTATAGATCGGGGAAACGGCTACACCTTC
TRBD2	TRBV30	.	TRBJ2-1	CAWRILAGGPLSYNEQFF	TGTGCCTGGAGAATTCTAGCGGGAGGGCCCTTATCCTACAATGAGCAGTTCTTC
TRBD1	TRBV5-4	.	TRBJ2-7	CASSLDRGLYEQYF	TGTGCCAGCAGCTTGGACAGGGGGCTTTACGAGCAGTACTTC
TRBD1	TRBV7-9	.	TRBJ2-3	CASSFGTGDTQYF	TGTGCCAGCAGCTTTGGGACAGGGGATACGCAGTATTTT
.	TRBV6-5	.	TRBJ1-2	CASSEKGWDGYTF	TGTGCCAGCAGCGAGAAGGGGTGGGATGGCTACACCTTC
.	TRBV29-1	once	TRBJ2-2	CSAQLPGVTGELFF	TGCAGCGCCCAGCTTCCAGGGGTGACCGGGGAGCTGTTTTTT
.	TRBV20-1	.	TRBJ1-1	CSARSETEAFF	TGCAGTGCTAGGTCTGAGACTGAAGCTTTCTTT
.	TRBV11-2	.	TRBJ2-3	CASNPAAALDTQYF	TGTGCCAGCAACCCAGCCGCGGCGTTGGATACGCAGTATTTT
.	TRBV28	.	TRBJ2-7	CASSHGGTGGEAGGSYEQYF	TGTGCCAGCAGTCATGGTGGGACAGGGGGTGAAGCGGGAGGGTCCTACGAGCAGTACTTC
.	TRBV2	.	TRBJ1-2	CASSEQEYGYTF	TGTGCCAGCAGTGAACAGGAATATGGCTACACCTTC
.	TRBV3-1/TRBV3-2	.	TRBJ2-5	CASSQTRETQYF	TGTGCCAGCAGCCAAACTCGGGAGACCCAGTACTTC